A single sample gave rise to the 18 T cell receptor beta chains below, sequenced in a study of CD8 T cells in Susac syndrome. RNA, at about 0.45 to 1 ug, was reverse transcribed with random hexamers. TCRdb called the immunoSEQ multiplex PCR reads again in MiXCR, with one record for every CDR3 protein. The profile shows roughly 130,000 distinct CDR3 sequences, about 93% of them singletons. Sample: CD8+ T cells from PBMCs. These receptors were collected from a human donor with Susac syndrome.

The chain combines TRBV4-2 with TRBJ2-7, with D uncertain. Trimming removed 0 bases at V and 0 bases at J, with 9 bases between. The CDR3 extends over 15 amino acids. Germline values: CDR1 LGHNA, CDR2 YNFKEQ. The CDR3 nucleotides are TGTGCCAGCAGCCAAGACCCCTTGGGCTCCTACGAGCAGTACTTC. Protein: CASSQDPLGSYEQYF.

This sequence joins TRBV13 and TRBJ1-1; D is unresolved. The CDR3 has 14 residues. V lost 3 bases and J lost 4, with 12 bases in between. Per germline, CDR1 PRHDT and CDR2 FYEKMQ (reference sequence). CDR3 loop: CASSFRNRGTEAFF. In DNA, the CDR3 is TGTGCCAGCAGCTTCCGGAATCGTGGCACTGAAGCTTTCTTT.

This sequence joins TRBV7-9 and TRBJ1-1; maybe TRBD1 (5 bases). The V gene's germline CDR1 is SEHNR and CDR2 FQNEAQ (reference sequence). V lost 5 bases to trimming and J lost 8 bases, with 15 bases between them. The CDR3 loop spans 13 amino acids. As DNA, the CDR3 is TGTGCCAGCAGCCTCGCGGGGGGGAGAGAAGCTTTCTTT. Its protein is CASSLAGGREAFF.

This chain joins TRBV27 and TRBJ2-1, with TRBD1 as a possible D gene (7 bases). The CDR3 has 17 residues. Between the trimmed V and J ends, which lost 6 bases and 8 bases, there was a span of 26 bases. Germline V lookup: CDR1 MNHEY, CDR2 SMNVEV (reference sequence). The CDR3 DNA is TGTGCCAGCAGCCAACTCCTGGCAGGGGGGTTGCTGGATGAGCAGTTCTTC. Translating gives CASSQLLAGGLLDEQFF.

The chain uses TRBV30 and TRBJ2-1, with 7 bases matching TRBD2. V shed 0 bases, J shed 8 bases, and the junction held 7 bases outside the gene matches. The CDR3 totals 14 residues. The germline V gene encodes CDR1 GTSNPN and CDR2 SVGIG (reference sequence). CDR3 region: CAWSVVLGGDEQFF. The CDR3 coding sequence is TGTGCCTGGAGTGTAGTTCTTGGGGGGGATGAGCAGTTCTTC.

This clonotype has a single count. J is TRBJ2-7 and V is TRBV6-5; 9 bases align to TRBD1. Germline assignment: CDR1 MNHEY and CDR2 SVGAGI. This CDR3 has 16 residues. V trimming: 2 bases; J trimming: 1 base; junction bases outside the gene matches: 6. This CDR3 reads CASSYLGTGSSYEQYF. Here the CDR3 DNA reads TGTGCCAGCAGTTACCTAGGGACAGGGTCATCCTACGAGCAGTACTTC.

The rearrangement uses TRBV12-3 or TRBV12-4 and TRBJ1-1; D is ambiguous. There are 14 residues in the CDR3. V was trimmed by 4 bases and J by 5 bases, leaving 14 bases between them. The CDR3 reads CASSSLGRVTEAFF. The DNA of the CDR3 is TGTGCCAGCAGTTCGTTAGGGCGGGTGACTGAAGCTTTCTTT.

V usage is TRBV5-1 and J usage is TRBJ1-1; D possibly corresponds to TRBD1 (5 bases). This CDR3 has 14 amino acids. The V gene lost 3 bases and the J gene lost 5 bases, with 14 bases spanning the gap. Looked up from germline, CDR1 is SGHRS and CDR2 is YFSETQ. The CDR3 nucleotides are TGCGCCAGCAGCTACCGGGCAGAGGGGACTGAAGCTTTCTTT. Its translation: CASSYRAEGTEAFF.

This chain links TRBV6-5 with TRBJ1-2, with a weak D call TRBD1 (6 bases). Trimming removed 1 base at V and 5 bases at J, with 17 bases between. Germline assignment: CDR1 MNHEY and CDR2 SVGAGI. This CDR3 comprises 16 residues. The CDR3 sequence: CASSYLTLQGLYGYTF. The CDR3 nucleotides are TGTGCCAGCAGTTACTTGACATTACAGGGATTATATGGCTACACCTTC.

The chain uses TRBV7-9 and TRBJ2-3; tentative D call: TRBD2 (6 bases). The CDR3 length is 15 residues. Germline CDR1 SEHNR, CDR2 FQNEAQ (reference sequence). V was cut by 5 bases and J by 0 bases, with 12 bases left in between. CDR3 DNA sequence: TGTGCCAGCAGCGGCCGGGGGATTAGCACAGATACGCAGTATTTT. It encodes CASSGRGISTDTQYF.

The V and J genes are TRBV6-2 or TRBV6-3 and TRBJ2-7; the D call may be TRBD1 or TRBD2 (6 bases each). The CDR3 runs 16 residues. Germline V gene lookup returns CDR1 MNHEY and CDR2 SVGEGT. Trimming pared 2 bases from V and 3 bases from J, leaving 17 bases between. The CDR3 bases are TGTGCCAGCAGTTACCCAGCCGGAGGGGGAGGCTACGAGCAGTACTTC. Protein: CASSYPAGGGGYEQYF.

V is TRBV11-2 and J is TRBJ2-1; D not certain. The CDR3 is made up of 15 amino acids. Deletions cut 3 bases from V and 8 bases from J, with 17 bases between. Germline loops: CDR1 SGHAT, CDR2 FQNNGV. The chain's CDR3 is CASSFLPGELYEQFF. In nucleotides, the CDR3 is TGTGCCAGCAGCTTTCTCCCTGGCGAACTCTATGAGCAGTTCTTC.

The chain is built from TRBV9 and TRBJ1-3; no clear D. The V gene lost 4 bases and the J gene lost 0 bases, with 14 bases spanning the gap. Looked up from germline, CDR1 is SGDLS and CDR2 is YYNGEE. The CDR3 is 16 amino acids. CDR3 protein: CASSPPRGHSGNTIYF. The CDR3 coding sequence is TGTGCCAGCAGCCCCCCCCGCGGCCACTCTGGAAACACCATATATTTT.

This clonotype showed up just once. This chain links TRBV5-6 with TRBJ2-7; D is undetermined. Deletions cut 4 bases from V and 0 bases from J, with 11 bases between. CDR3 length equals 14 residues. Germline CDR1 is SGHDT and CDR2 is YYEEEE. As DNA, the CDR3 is TGTGCCAGCAGCCCAACCCTGAGCTCCTACGAGCAGTACTTC. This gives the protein CASSPTLSSYEQYF.

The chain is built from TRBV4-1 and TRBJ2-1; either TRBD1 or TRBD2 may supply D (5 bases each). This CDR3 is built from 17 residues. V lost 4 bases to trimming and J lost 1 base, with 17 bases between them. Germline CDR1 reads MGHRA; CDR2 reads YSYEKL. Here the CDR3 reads CASSPSGQGDSYNEQFF. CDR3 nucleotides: TGCGCCAGCAGCCCATCGGGGCAGGGTGATTCCTACAATGAGCAGTTCTTC.

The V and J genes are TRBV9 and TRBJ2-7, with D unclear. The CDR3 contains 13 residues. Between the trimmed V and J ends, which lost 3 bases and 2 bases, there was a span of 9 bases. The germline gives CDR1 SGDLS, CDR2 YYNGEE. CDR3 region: CASSGPNTYEQYF. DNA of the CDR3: TGTGCCAGCAGCGGCCCCAACACCTACGAGCAGTACTTC.

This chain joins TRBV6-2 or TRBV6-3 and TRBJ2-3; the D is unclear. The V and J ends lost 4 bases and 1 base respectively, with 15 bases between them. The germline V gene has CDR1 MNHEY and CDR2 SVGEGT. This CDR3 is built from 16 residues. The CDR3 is CASSSGSEAGTDTQYF. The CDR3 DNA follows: TGTGCCAGCAGTTCCGGGTCGGAAGCTGGCACAGATACGCAGTATTTT.

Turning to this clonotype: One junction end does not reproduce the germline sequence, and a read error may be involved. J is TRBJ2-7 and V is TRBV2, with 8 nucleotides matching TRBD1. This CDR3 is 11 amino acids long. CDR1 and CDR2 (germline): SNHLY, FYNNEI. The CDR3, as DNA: TGTGCCAGCAGTGTTCCGGGACAGGTGGACTTC. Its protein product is CASSVPGQVDF.